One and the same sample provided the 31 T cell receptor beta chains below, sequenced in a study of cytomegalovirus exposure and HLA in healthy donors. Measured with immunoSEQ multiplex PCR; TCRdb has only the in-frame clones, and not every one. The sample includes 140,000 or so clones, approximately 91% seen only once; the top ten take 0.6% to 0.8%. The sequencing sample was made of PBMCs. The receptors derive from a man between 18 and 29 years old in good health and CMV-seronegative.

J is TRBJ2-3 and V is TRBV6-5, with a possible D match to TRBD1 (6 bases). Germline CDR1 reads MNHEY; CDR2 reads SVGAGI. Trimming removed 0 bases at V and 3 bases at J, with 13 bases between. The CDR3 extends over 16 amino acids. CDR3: CASSYSRQGHTDTQYF. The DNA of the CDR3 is TGTGCCAGCAGTTACTCGAGGCAGGGGCATACAGATACGCAGTATTTT.

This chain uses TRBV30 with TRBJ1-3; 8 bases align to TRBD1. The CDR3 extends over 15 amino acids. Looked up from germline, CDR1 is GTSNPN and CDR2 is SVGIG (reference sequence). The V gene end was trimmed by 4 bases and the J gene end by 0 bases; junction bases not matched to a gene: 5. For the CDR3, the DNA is TGTGCCTGGAAGAGACAGGGGAGCTCTGGAAACACCATATATTTT. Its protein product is CAWKRQGSSGNTIYF.

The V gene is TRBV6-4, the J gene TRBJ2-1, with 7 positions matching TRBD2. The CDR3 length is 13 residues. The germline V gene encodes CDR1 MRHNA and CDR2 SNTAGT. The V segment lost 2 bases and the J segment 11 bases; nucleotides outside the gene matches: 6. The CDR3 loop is CASSDTLLAKQFF. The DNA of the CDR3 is TGTGCCAGCAGTGACACTCTACTAGCGAAGCAGTTCTTC.

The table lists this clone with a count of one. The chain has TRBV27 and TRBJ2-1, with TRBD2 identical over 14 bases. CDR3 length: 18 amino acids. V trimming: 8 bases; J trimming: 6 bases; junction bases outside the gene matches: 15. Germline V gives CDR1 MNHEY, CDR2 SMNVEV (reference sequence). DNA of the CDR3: TGTGCCAGCGGAAGACTAGCGGGAGGGGGGGACAAACCCAATGAGCAGTTCTTC. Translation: CASGRLAGGGDKPNEQFF.

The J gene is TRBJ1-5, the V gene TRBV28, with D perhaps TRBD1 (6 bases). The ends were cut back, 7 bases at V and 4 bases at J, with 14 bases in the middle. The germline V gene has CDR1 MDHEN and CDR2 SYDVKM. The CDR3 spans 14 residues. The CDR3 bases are TGTGCCAGCACCCCCGGACAGTTTAATCAGCCCCAGCATTTT. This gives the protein CASTPGQFNQPQHF.

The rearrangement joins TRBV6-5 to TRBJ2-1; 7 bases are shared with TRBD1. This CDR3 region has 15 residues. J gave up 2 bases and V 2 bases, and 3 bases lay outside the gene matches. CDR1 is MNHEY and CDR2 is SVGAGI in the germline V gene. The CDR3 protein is CASSYGDRAYNEQFF. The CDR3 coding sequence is TGTGCCAGCAGTTACGGGGACAGAGCCTACAATGAGCAGTTCTTC.

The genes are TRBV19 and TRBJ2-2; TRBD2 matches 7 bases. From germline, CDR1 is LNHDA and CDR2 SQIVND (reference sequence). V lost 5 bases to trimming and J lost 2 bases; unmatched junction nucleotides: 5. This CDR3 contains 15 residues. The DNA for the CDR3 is TGTGCCAGTAGTCCTAGCGGTTCAAACACCGGGGAGCTGTTTTTT. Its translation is CASSPSGSNTGELFF.

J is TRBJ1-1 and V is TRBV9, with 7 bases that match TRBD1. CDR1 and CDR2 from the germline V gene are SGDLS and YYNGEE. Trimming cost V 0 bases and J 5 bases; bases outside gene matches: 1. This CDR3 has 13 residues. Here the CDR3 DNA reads TGTGCCAGCAGCGTAGCGACAGGGACTGAAGCTTTCTTT. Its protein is CASSVATGTEAFF. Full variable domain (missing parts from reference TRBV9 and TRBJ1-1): DSGVTQTPKHLITATGQRVTLRCSPRSGDLSVYWYQQSLDQGLQFLIQYYNGEERAKGNILERFSAQQFPDLHSELNLSSLELGDSALYFCASSVATGTEAFFGQGTRLTVV.

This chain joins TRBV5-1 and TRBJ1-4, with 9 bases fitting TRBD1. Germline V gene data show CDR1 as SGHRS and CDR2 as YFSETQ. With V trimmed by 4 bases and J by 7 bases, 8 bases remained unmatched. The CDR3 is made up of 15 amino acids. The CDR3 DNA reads TGCGCCAGCAGCCCTGGGACAGGGAGCGGTGAAAAACTGTTTTTT. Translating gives CASSPGTGSGEKLFF.

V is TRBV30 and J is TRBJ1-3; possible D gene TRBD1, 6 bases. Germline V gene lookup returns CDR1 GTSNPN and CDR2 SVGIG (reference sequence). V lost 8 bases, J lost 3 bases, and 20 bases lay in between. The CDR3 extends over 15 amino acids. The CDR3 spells CALLRGASVGNTIYF. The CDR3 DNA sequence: TGTGCCCTGCTCCGGGGGGCAAGTGTTGGAAACACCATATATTTT. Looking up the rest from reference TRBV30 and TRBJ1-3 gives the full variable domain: SQTIHQWPATLVQPVGSPLSLECTVEGTSNPNLYWYRQAAGRGLQLLFYSVGIGQISSEVPQNLSASRPQDRQFILSSKKLLLSDSGFYLCALLRGASVGNTIYFGEGSWLTVV.

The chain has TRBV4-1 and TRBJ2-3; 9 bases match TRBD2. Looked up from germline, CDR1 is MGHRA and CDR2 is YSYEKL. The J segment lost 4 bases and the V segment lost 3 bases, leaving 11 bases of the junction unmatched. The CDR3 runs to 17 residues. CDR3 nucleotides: TGCGCCAGCAGCCACGCGGGGGGGCCGTTAGTCGCAGATACGCAGTATTTT. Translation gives CASSHAGGPLVADTQYF.

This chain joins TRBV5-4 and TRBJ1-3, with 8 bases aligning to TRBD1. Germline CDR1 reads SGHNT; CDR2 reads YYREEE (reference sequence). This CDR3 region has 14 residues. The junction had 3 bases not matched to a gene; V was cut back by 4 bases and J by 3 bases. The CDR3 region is CASSADRDGNTIYF. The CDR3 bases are TGTGCCAGCAGCGCGGACAGGGATGGAAACACCATATATTTT.

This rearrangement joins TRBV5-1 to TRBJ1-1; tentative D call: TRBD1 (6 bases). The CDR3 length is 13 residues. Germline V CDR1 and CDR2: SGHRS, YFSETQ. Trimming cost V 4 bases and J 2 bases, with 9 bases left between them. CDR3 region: CASSRTVNTEAFF. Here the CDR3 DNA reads TGCGCCAGCAGCCGGACAGTCAACACTGAAGCTTTCTTT.

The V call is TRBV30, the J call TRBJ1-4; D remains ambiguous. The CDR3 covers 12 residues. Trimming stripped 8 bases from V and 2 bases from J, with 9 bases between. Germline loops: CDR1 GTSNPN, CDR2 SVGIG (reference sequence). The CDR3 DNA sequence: TGTGCCGCGACTTCGACTAATGAAAAACTGTTTTTT. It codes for CAATSTNEKLFF. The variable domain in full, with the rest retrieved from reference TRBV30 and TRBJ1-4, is SQTIHQWPATLVQPVGSPLSLECTVEGTSNPNLYWYRQAAGRGLQLLFYSVGIGQISSEVPQNLSASRPQDRQFILSSKKLLLSDSGFYLCAATSTNEKLFFGSGTQLSVL.

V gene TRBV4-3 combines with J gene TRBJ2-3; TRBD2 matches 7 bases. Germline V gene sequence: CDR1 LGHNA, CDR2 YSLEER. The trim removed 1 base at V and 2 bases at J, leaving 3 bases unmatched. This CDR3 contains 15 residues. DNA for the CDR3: TGCGCCAGCAGCCAAGGGCTAGCGGACACAGATACGCAGTATTTT. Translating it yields CASSQGLADTDTQYF.

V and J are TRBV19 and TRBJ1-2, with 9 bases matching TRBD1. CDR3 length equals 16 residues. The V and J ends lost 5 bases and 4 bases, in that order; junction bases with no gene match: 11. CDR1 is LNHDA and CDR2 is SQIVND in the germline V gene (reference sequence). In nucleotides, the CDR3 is TGTGCCAGTAGTGTAATACAGGGGGCCTCGCTCTATGGCTACACCTTC. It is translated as CASSVIQGASLYGYTF.

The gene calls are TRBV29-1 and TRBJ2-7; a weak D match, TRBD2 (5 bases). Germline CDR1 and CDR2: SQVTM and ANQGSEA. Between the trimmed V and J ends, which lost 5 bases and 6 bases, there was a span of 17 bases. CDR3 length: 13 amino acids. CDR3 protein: CSVPGELSCEQYV. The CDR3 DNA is TGCAGCGTTCCTGGGGAGTTGAGCTGCGAGCAGTACGTC.

CDR3 amino acids: CASSLDTSDEQFF. Written as DNA, the CDR3 is TGTGCCAGCAGCTTAGATACTAGTGATGAGCAGTTCTTC. J is TRBJ2-1 and V is TRBV11-2; D is perhaps TRBD2 (5 bases). This CDR3 comprises 13 residues. CDR1 is SGHAT, CDR2 FQNNGV, per germline. V dropped 0 bases and J dropped 8 bases, with 8 bases sitting between them. Full variable domain (remainder filled in from reference TRBV11-2 and TRBJ2-1): EAGVAQSPRYKIIEKRQSVAFWCNPISGHATLYWYQQILGQGPKLLIQFQNNGVVDDSQLPKDRFSAERLKGVDSTLKIQPAKLEDSAVYLCASSLDTSDEQFFGPGTRLTVL.

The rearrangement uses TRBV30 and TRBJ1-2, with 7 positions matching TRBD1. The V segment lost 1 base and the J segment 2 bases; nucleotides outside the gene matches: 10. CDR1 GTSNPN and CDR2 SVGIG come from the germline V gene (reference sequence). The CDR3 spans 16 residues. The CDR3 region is CAWSAPPGQRNYGYTF. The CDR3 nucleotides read TGTGCCTGGAGTGCACCTCCGGGACAGAGGAACTATGGCTACACCTTC.

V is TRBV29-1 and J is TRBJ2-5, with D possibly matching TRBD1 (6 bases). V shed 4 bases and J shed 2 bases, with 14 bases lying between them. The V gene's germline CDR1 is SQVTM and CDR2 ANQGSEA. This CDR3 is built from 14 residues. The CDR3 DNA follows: TGCAGCGTTGCCGATGGACAGAAGCAAGAGACCCAGTACTTC. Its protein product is CSVADGQKQETQYF.

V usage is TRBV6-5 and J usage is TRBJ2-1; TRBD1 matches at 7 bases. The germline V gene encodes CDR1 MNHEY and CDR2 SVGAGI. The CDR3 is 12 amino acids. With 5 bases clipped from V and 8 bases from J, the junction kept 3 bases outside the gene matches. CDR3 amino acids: CASSTGVHEQFF. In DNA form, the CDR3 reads TGTGCCAGCAGTACAGGGGTCCATGAGCAGTTCTTC.

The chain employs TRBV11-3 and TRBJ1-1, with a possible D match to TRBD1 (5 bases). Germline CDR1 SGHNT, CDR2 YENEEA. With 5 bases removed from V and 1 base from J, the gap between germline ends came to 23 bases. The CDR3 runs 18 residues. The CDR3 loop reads CASSASGGTSFTNTEAFF. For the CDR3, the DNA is TGTGCCAGCAGCGCCTCTGGGGGGACCTCTTTCACGAACACTGAAGCTTTCTTT.

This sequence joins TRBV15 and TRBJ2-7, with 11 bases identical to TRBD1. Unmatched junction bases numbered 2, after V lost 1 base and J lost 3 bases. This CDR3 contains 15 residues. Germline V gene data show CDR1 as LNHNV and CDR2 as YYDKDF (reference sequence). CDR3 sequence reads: CATSRGGTGGYEQYV. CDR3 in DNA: TGTGCCACCAGCAGAGGAGGGACAGGGGGCTACGAGCAGTACGTC.

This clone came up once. CDR3 loop: CASSASPTGGIAGANVLTF. CDR3 DNA sequence: TGTGCCAGCAGCGCCTCCCCGACAGGGGGCATCGCTGGGGCCAACGTCCTGACTTTC. The rearrangement links TRBV9 to TRBJ2-6; 10 bases agree with TRBD1. Per the germline V gene, CDR1 is SGDLS and CDR2 is YYNGEE. This CDR3 contains 19 residues. V lost 3 bases, J lost 2 bases, and 11 bases stayed unmatched.

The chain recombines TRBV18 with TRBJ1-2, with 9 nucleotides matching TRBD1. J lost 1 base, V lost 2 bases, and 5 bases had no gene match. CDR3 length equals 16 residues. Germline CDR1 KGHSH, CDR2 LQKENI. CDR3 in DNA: TGTGCCAGCTCACCAAACGGACAGGGGTATAACTATGGCTACACCTTC. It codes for CASSPNGQGYNYGYTF.

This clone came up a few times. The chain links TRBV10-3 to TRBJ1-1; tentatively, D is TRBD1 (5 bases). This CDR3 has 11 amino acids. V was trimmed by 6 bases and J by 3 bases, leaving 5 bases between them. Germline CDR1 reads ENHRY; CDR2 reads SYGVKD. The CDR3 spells CAISRDTEAFF. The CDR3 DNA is TGTGCCATCAGCAGGGACACTGAAGCTTTCTTT.

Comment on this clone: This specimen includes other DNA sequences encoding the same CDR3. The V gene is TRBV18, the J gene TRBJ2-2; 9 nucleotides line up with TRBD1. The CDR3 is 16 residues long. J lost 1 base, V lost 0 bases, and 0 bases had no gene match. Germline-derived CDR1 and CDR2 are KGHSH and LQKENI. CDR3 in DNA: TGTGCCAGCTCACCACCGACAGGGGGGAACACCGGGGAGCTGTTTTTT. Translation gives CASSPPTGGNTGELFF. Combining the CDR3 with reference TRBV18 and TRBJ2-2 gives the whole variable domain NAGVMQNPRHLVRRRGQEARLRCSPMKGHSHVYWYRQLPEEGLKFMVYLQKENIIDESGMPKERFSAEFPKEGPSILRIQQVVRGDSAAYFCASSPPTGGNTGELFFGEGSRLTVL.

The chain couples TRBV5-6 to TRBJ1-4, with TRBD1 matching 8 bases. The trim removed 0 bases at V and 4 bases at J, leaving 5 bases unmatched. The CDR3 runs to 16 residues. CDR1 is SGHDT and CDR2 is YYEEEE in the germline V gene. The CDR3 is CASSLAGTGRNEKLFF. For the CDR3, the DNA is TGTGCCAGCAGCTTGGCTGGGACAGGCCGTAATGAAAAACTGTTTTTT.

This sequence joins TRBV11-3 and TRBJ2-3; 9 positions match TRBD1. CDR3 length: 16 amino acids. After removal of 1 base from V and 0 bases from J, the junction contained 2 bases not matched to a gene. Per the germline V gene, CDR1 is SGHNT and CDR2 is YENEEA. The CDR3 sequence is CASSLVGQGSTDTQYF. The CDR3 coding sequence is TGTGCCAGCAGCTTAGTGGGACAGGGAAGCACAGATACGCAGTATTTT.

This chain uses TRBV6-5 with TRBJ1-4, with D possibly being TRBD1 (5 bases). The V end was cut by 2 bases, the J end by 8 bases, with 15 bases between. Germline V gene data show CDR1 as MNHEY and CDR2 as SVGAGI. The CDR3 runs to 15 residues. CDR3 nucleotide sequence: TGTGCCAGCAGTTACCTGGGGGGAAGAGAGGAAAAACTGTTTTTT. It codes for CASSYLGGREEKLFF.

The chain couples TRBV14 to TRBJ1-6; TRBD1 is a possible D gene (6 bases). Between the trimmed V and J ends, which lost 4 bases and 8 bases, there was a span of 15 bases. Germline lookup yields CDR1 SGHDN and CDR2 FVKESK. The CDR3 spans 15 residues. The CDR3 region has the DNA TGTGCCAGCAGCCTGGACAGTCGACCAGATTCACCCCTCCACTTT. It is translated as CASSLDSRPDSPLHF. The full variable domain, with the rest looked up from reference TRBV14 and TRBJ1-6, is EAGVTQFPSHSVIEKGQTVTLRCDPISGHDNLYWYRRVMGKEIKFLLHFVKESKQDESGMPNNRFLAERTGGTYSTLKVQPAELEDSGVYFCASSLDSRPDSPLHFGNGTRLTVT.